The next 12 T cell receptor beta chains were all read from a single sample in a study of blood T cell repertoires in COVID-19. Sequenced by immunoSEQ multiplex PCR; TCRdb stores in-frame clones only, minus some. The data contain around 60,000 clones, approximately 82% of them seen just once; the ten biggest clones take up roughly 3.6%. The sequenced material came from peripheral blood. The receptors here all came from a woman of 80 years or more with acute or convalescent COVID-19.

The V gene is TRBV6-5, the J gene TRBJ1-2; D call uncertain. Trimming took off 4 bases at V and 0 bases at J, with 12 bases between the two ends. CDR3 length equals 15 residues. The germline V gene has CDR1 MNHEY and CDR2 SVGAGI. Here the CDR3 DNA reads TGTGCCAGCAGTTCCCCGGGGTCTACTAACTATGGCTACACCTTC. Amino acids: CASSSPGSTNYGYTF.

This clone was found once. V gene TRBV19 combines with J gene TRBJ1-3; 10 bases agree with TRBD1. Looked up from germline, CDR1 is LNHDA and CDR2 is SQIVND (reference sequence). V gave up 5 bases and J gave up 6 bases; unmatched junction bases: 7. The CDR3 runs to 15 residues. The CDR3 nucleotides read TGTGCCAGTAGTCGATCCGGGACAGGGGAAAACACCATATATTTT. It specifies CASSRSGTGENTIYF.

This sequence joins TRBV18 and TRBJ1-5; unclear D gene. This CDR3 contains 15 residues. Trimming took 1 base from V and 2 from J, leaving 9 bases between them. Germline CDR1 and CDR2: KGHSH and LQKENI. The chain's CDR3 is CASSPQYSGNQPQHF. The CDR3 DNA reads TGTGCCAGCTCACCACAATACTCGGGCAATCAGCCCCAGCATTTT.

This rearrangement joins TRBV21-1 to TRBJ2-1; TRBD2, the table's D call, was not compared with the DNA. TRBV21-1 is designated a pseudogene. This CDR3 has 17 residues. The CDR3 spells CASVPLTGGLAYNEQFF. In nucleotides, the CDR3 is TGTGCCAGCGTACCCTTGACGGGGGGCCTTGCCTACAATGAGCAGTTCTTC.

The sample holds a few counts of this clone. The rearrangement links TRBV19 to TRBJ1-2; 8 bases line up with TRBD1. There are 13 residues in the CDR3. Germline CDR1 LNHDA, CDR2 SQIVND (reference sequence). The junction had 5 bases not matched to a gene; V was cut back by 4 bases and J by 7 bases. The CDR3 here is CASSTTGDFGYTF. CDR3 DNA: TGTGCCAGTAGTACGACAGGGGATTTTGGCTACACCTTC.

This CDR3 reads CASSPQGQGEAFF. The DNA for the CDR3 is TGTGCCAGCAGCCCCCAGGGGCAGGGTGAAGCTTTCTTT. This chain connects TRBV5-5 to TRBJ1-1; perhaps TRBD1 as D (6 bases). This CDR3 region has 13 residues. Germline V gene data show CDR1 as SGHKS and CDR2 as YYEKEE (reference sequence). Between the trimmed V and J ends, which lost 4 bases and 7 bases, there was a span of 14 bases.

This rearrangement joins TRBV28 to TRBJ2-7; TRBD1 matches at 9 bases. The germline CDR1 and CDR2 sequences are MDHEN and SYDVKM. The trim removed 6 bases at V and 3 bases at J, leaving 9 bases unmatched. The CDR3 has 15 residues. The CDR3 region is CASSPLPGQGYEQYF. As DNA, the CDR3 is TGTGCCAGCAGCCCCCTTCCGGGACAGGGCTACGAGCAGTACTTC.

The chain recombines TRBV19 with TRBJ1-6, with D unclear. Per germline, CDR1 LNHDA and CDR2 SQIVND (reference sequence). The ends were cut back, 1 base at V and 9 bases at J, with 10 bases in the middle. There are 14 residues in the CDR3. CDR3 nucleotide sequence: TGTGCCAGTAGTATAGCGGGATATGGTTCACCCCTCCACTTT. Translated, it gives CASSIAGYGSPLHF.

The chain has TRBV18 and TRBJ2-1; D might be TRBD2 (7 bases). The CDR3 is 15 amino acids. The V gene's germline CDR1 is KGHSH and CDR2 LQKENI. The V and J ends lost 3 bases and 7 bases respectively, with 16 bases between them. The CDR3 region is CASSPPWGGANEQFF. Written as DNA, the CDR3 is TGTGCCAGCTCACCGCCCTGGGGGGGCGCAAATGAGCAGTTCTTC.

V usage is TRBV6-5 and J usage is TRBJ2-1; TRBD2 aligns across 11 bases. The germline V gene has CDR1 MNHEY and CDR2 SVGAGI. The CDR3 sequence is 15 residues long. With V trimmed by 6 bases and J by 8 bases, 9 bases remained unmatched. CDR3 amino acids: CASSIQTSGTDEQFF. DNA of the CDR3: TGTGCCAGCAGCATACAGACTAGCGGGACGGATGAGCAGTTCTTC.

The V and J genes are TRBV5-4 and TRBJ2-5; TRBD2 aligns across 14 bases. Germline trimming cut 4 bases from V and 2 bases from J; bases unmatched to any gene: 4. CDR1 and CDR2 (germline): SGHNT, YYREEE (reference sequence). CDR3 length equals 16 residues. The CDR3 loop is CASSRGTSGGQETQYF. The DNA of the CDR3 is TGTGCCAGCAGCCGCGGGACTAGCGGGGGACAAGAGACCCAGTACTTC.

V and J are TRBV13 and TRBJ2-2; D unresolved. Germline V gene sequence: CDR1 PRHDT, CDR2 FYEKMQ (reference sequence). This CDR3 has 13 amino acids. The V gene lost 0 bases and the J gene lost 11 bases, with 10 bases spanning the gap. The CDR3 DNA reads TGTGCCAGCAGCTTAGGCCACGCCTACGAGCTGTTTTTT. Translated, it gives CASSLGHAYELFF.